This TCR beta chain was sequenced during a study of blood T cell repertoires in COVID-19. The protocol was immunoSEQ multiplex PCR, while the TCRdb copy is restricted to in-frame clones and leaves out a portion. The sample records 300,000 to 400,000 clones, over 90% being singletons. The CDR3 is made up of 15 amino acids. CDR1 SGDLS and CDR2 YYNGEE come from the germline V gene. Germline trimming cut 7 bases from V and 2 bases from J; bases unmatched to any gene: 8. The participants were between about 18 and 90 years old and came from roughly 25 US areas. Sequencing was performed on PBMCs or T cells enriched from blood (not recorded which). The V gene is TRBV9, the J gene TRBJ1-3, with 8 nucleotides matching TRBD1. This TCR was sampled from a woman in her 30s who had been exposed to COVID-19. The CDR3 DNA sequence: TGTGCCAGCGGACGAATGGACAGGGCTGGAAACACCATATATTTT. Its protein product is CASGRMDRAGNTIYF.